The clone carrying this T cell receptor (beta chain) was observed at least ten times. The CDR3 is 19 amino acids. The V end was cut by 5 bases, the J end by 1 base, with 21 bases between. Germline V CDR1 and CDR2: LNHNV, YYDKDF (reference sequence). This entry is derived from a study of T-cell reconstitution after alpha-beta-depleted transplantation in children. A TCRbeta library incorporating unique molecular identifiers was prepared. MiXCR, run by TCRdb on the PCR reads, gives a single entry per CDR3 protein. The sample yields under 300,000 distinct CDR3 sequences, under 14% seen once. The TCR sequence derives from a male patient aged 2 to 9 who had a stem cell transplant for chronic granulomatous disease, so the T cells may come from the graft donor. The chain joins TRBV15 to TRBJ2-6; perhaps TRBD1 as D (6 bases). Sample: peripheral blood, taken 180 days after TCRalphabeta/CD19-depleted stem cell transplant. In DNA form, the CDR3 reads TGTGCCACCAGCGGTTACGGGACACATCCTATTTCTGGGGCCAACGTCCTGACTTTC. It yields the protein CATSGYGTHPISGANVLTF.